Following are 28 T cell receptor beta chains from one sample sequenced in a study of OX40 agonist ivuxolimab in advanced cancers. The repertoire was sequenced with immunoSEQ multiplex PCR; TCRdb's copy has only in-frame clones and lacks some. The sample holds 55,000 to 65,000 clones, about 86% seen once. Here the sequenced sample was CD4+ or CD8+ T cells sorted from blood, taken in a trial of the OX40 agonist ivuxolimab. The receptors come from an adult with an advanced solid tumor such as melanoma, head and neck, liver or kidney cancer.

The CDR3 nucleotides read TGTGCCAGTCAAGACAGGGTGAACACTGAAGCTTTCTTT. Protein product: CASQDRVNTEAFF. V usage is TRBV19 and J usage is TRBJ1-1; 7 nucleotides align to TRBD1. CDR3 length equals 13 residues. The ends lost 8 bases at V and 0 bases at J; junction bases unmatched: 3. Germline loops: CDR1 LNHDA, CDR2 SQIVND (reference sequence).

This clone was counted once. V and J are TRBV28 and TRBJ2-5; D gene ambiguous. V lost 6 bases to trimming and J lost 3 bases, with 11 bases between them. CDR1 is MDHEN and CDR2 is SYDVKM in the germline V gene. CDR3 length: 13 residues. The DNA for the CDR3 is TGTGCCAGCAGCCGGGCCCCGGAAGAGACCCAGTACTTC. This codes for CASSRAPEETQYF.

The chain couples TRBV21-1 to TRBJ1-2. TRBV21-1 is flagged as a pseudogene. The CDR3 runs to 17 residues. The CDR3 here is CASSKESRDPTNYGYTF. CDR3 coding DNA: TGTGCCAGCAGCAAAGAGTCCAGGGACCCCACTAACTATGGCTACACCTTC.

This clone was picked up one time. In DNA form, the CDR3 reads TGTGCCAGCAGTTCCCGCGCGGGGGCCCAGCATTTT. It is translated as CASSSRAGAQHF. The V call is TRBV6-5, the J call TRBJ1-5; possibly TRBD1 for D (5 bases). CDR1 and CDR2 from the germline V gene are MNHEY and SVGAGI. The V and J ends lost 4 bases and 11 bases respectively, with 12 bases between them. The CDR3 totals 12 residues.

V gene TRBV29-1 combines with J gene TRBJ2-7, with TRBD2 matching 12 bases. J lost 7 bases, V lost 4 bases, and 8 bases had no gene match. Germline V CDR1 and CDR2: SQVTM, ANQGSEA. This CDR3 is built from 14 residues. CDR3 sequence (DNA): TGCAGCGTTGCTAGACTAGCGGGGGCCGGGGAGCAGTACTTC. As protein: CSVARLAGAGEQYF.

The rearrangement joins TRBV7-3 to TRBJ2-1; weak D call: TRBD1 (5 bases). Trimming shortened V by 2 bases and J by 7 bases, and 12 bases separated the two germline ends. This CDR3 spans 14 amino acids. The V gene's germline CDR1 is SGHTA and CDR2 FQGTGA. CDR3 nucleotide sequence: TGTGCCAGCAGCTTATTCCCCAGGGCAAATGAGCAGTTCTTC. This codes for CASSLFPRANEQFF.

The table lists this clone with a few counts. The limits of the CDR3 on the DNA are not certain, so only TCRdb's listed CDR3 is given. The chain combines TRBV27 with TRBJ2-7; the table's D call, TRBD1, has no DNA check behind it. The CDR3 sequence runs 14 residues, both termini included. The germline CDR1 and CDR2 sequences are MNHEY and SMNVEV (reference sequence). Here the CDR3 reads CASSFFGQTYEQYF.

The chain uses TRBV7-4 and TRBJ2-7; D call uncertain. V lost 5 bases, J lost 3 bases, and 14 bases lay in between. Germline-derived CDR1 and CDR2 are SGHVT and SQSDAQ. The length of the CDR3 is 14 residues. In DNA form, the CDR3 reads TGTGCCAGCAGCCCACGGGCCCGCTTCTACGAGCAGTACTTC. Translating it yields CASSPRARFYEQYF.

The chain combines TRBV7-8 with TRBJ1-1; 7 nucleotides line up with TRBD1. Trimming removed 3 bases from V and 3 bases from J; junction bases left unmatched: 4. The CDR3 runs to 14 residues. Germline CDR1 SGHVS, CDR2 FQNEAQ. The CDR3 DNA follows: TGTGCCAGCAGCTTTAGACAGGGCTACACTGAAGCTTTCTTT. Its translation: CASSFRQGYTEAFF. The whole variable domain, remainder taken from reference TRBV7-8 and TRBJ1-1, is GAGVSQSPRYKVAKRGQDVALRCDPISGHVSLFWYQQALGQGPEFLTYFQNEAQLDKSGLPSDRFFAERPEGSVSTLKIQRTQQEDSAVYLCASSFRQGYTEAFFGQGTRLTVV.

J is TRBJ2-7 and V is TRBV30; D not resolved. From germline, CDR1 is GTSNPN and CDR2 SVGIG (reference sequence). This CDR3 is 12 amino acids long. The germline V and J ends were trimmed by 8 bases and 3 bases, with 14 bases remaining between them. The CDR3 DNA follows: TGTGCCCTTTCCTGGGAAAACTACGAGCAGTACTTC. Its translation: CALSWENYEQYF.

The chain joins TRBV10-3 to TRBJ2-7; D tentatively reads TRBD1 or TRBD2 (6 bases each). Trimming pared 4 bases from V and 5 bases from J, leaving 18 bases between. This CDR3 is 15 amino acids long. The V gene's germline CDR1 is ENHRY and CDR2 SYGVKD. In DNA, the CDR3 is TGTGCCATCAGTGGACCCGGACAGTCGGGGGACGAGCAGTACTTC. Encoded protein: CAISGPGQSGDEQYF.

This sequence joins TRBV6-6 and TRBJ2-7; D perhaps matches TRBD1 (6 bases). V was shortened by 7 bases and J by 1 base, with 11 bases between the two germline ends. Germline V CDR1 and CDR2: MNHNY, SVGAGI (reference sequence). The CDR3 has 13 residues. This CDR3 reads CASKRTESYEQYF. The CDR3 DNA reads as TGTGCCAGCAAAAGGACAGAGTCCTACGAGCAGTACTTC.

This chain connects TRBV5-1 to TRBJ1-2; tentatively, D is TRBD1 (5 bases). The CDR3 extends over 14 amino acids. V lost 4 bases and J 1 base, leaving 11 bases between the germline ends. Germline V gene data show CDR1 as SGHRS and CDR2 as YFSETQ. CDR3 nucleotide sequence: TGCGCCAGCAGCATTTCGACAGTTAACTATGGCTACACCTTC. Encoded protein: CASSISTVNYGYTF.

The chain joins TRBV7-3 to TRBJ2-5, with 11 nucleotides matching TRBD2. In germline, CDR1 is SGHTA, CDR2 FQGTGA. The V and J ends lost 4 bases and 1 base, in that order; junction bases with no gene match: 2. The CDR3 runs to 15 residues. The CDR3 sequence: CASSSSGRPQETQYF. DNA for the CDR3: TGTGCCAGCAGCTCTAGCGGGAGGCCCCAAGAGACCCAGTACTTC.

In its sample, this clone was seen a few times. J is TRBJ2-5 and V is TRBV4-1; D is possibly TRBD1 or TRBD2 (5 bases each). This CDR3 has 15 residues. CDR1 and CDR2 (germline): MGHRA, YSYEKL. The V end lost 0 bases, the J end lost 4 bases, and 12 bases lay between the germline ends. The CDR3 nucleotides read TGCGCCAGCAGCCAAGATGGCACGGGGCCAGAGACCCAGTACTTC. Its translation: CASSQDGTGPETQYF.

The chain has TRBV30 and TRBJ1-2; D is unclear. CDR3 length equals 11 residues. The V end was cut by 7 bases, the J end by 8 bases, with 14 bases between. Looked up from germline, CDR1 is GTSNPN and CDR2 is SVGIG (reference sequence). DNA for the CDR3: TGTGCCTCCGCGGCCCGAGGCGGCTACACCTTC. Protein product: CASAARGGYTF.

The chain combines TRBV11-2 with TRBJ2-7, with TRBD1 as a possible D gene (6 bases). V was cut by 5 bases and J by 4 bases, with 15 bases left in between. The CDR3 consists of 14 residues. Germline V gene lookup returns CDR1 SGHAT and CDR2 FQNNGV. The CDR3 DNA sequence: TGTGCCAGCAGCCGATCTTTACAGGGTTACGAGCAGTACTTC. This translates into CASSRSLQGYEQYF.

The V call is TRBV21-1, the J call TRBJ2-3; TRBD1, as called in the table, went unchecked against the DNA. TRBV21-1 is recorded as a pseudogene. The CDR3 covers 20 residues. CDR3 nucleotide sequence: TGTGCCAGCAGCAAAGATCGACCCCGTCTGACAGGGGTAGTAACAGATACGCAGTATTTT. It translates to CASSKDRPRLTGVVTDTQYF.

J is TRBJ1-5 and V is TRBV30, with D maybe TRBD1 (6 bases). The CDR3 contains 13 residues. Trimming pared 3 bases from V and 8 bases from J, leaving 14 bases between. CDR1 is GTSNPN, CDR2 SVGIG, per germline (reference sequence). The CDR3 coding sequence is TGTGCCTGGAGCAAACAAGGGGGGGAGCCCCAGCATTTT. It encodes CAWSKQGGEPQHF.

This clone was counted a single time. The chain carries TRBV19 and TRBJ2-7; no clear D gene. V was cut by 4 bases and J by 3 bases, with 10 bases left in between. Germline V gene sequence: CDR1 LNHDA, CDR2 SQIVND (reference sequence). The CDR3 is 13 amino acids. The CDR3 spells CASSNRTVYEQYF. Here the CDR3 DNA reads TGTGCCAGTAGTAATCGGACGGTCTACGAGCAGTACTTC.

The table lists this clone with a count of one. The CDR3 loop reads CASSHAPGTDYGYTF. DNA for the CDR3: TGCGCCAGCAGCCATGCCCCCGGGACAGACTATGGCTACACCTTC. The chain carries TRBV4-1 and TRBJ1-2, with 7 bases aligning to TRBD1. CDR1 is MGHRA and CDR2 is YSYEKL in the germline V gene. The V gene end was trimmed by 3 bases and the J gene end by 3 bases; junction bases not matched to a gene: 7. The CDR3 has 15 amino acids.

This chain links TRBV6-5 with TRBJ1-1; D is unresolved. V lost 6 bases to trimming and J lost 2 bases, with 7 bases between them. The CDR3 sequence is 12 residues long. Germline CDR1 reads MNHEY; CDR2 reads SVGAGI. The CDR3 region is CASRQGNTEAFF. The CDR3 nucleotides are TGTGCCAGCAGACAAGGCAACACTGAAGCTTTCTTT.

V and J are TRBV2 and TRBJ1-4; 7 bases align to TRBD1. CDR3 size: 15 residues. CDR1 SNHLY and CDR2 FYNNEI come from the germline V gene. Unmatched junction bases numbered 11, after V lost 6 bases and J lost 7 bases. The CDR3 DNA reads as TGTGCCAGCAGAGACCACAGGGGACAAGGTGAAAAACTGTTTTTT. This translates into CASRDHRGQGEKLFF.

The gene calls are TRBV11-2 and TRBJ2-3; 11 bases line up with TRBD2. CDR3 size: 15 residues. V trimming: 3 bases; J trimming: 3 bases; junction bases outside the gene matches: 2. CDR1 is SGHAT and CDR2 is FQNNGV in the germline V gene. CDR3 region: CASSFSGGGTDTQYF. The CDR3 DNA reads as TGTGCCAGCAGCTTTAGCGGGGGGGGAACAGATACGCAGTATTTT.

The V and J genes are TRBV30 and TRBJ2-2, with 10 bases identical to TRBD2. CDR3 length equals 17 residues. Trimming took 2 bases from V and 1 from J; bases not matched to a gene: 7. CDR1 and CDR2 from the germline V gene are GTSNPN and SVGIG (reference sequence). CDR3 DNA sequence: TGTGCCTGGAGTCGGGCTAGCGGGGGCGTGAACACCGGGGAGCTGTTTTTT. It is translated as CAWSRASGGVNTGELFF.

J is TRBJ1-5 and V is TRBV18, with D hard to call. The CDR3 length is 14 residues. Between the trimmed V and J ends, which lost 2 bases and 3 bases, there was a span of 8 bases. Germline CDR1 KGHSH, CDR2 LQKENI. The CDR3 DNA follows: TGTGCCAGCTCACCATCAAGGGACAATCAGCCCCAGCATTTT. Protein product: CASSPSRDNQPQHF. The whole variable domain, remainder taken from reference TRBV18 and TRBJ1-5, is NAGVMQNPRHLVRRRGQEARLRCSPMKGHSHVYWYRQLPEEGLKFMVYLQKENIIDESGMPKERFSAEFPKEGPSILRIQQVVRGDSAAYFCASSPSRDNQPQHFGDGTRLSIL.

This chain connects TRBV12-5 to TRBJ2-3; D gene uncertain. The V and J ends lost 7 bases and 1 base respectively, with 9 bases between them. Germline CDR1 is LGHNT and CDR2 is FRNRAP. CDR3 length equals 13 residues. The CDR3 region is CASVLDGTDTQYF. As DNA, the CDR3 is TGTGCTAGTGTCCTCGACGGCACAGATACGCAGTATTTT.

This sequence joins TRBV18 and TRBJ2-7, with D unresolved. Trimming cost V 0 bases and J 5 bases, with 11 bases left between them. The CDR3 is made up of 14 amino acids. CDR1 and CDR2 from the germline V gene are KGHSH and LQKENI. CDR3 DNA: TGTGCCAGCTCACCACCGGAGCAAAGCCACGAGCAGTACTTC. It is translated as CASSPPEQSHEQYF.